This T cell receptor (beta chain) was identified in a study of blood T cell repertoires in COVID-19. Study in general: Samples taken during acute and convalescent COVID-19 were collected in the United States, Italy and Spain. From T cells, B-cell-depleted T cells, or PBMCs came the material, which was cDNA or gDNA.

A Seattle source enrolled patients during active infection and followed them longitudinally. The CDR3 sequence is 15 residues long. Germline V gene lookup returns CDR1 SGHVS and CDR2 FQNEAQ. J gave up 5 bases and V 3 bases, and 9 bases lay outside the gene matches. In the authors' workflow: Reference gene primer amplification in the assay estimated nucleated cell counts. The data were produced by immunoSEQ multiplex PCR, yet TCRdb's version contains in-frame clones alone and is incomplete. D and trimming come from the DNA, and the V and J calls and clone size come from that table. The sample yields tens of thousands of clones, over 80% seen once.

The material sequenced was peripheral blood. This chain connects TRBV7-8 to TRBJ2-5; 7 bases are a match to TRBD2. This TCR derives from a man aged 40-49 years with COVID-19, enrolled during active disease. The CDR3 loop reads CASSLREIIGETQYF. CDR3 coding DNA: TGTGCCAGCAGCTTGCGGGAGATTATCGGGGAGACCCAGTACTTC. Supplemented by reference TRBV7-8 and TRBJ2-5, the full variable domain reads GAGVSQSPRYKVAKRGQDVALRCDPISGHVSLFWYQQALGQGPEFLTYFQNEAQLDKSGLPSDRFFAERPEGSVSTLKIQRTQQEDSAVYLCASSLREIIGETQYFGPGTRLLVL.